This TCR beta chain stems from a study of neurological immune-mediated disorders. Study-level results: Patients with HTLV-1-associated myelopathy had the highest level of TCR clonal expansion, whereas patients with multiple sclerosis had the lowest level, falling beneath the level found in healthy controls.

CDR1 is ENHRY and CDR2 is SYGVKD in the germline V gene. The CDR3 has 15 amino acids. With 9 bases clipped from V and 12 bases from J, the junction kept 11 bases outside the gene matches. This clonotype was picked up many times. Its antigen is unknown. The making of cDNA relied on 5'RACE with 10-nucleotide random UMIs. Each CDR3 protein is one row after TCRdb ran MiXCR on the 5' RACE reads. In the table there are under 60,000 distinct CDR3 sequences, 16% of which are singletons. The unsorted libraries originated from 2 million PBMCs kept at -80 C. The sequence was collected from a man aged 55-75 years in good health. Sequences were obtained from PBMCs. The genes are TRBV10-3 and TRBJ2-1; 16 nucleotides align to TRBD2. CDR3 sequence: CAIQGTSGRAVGQFF. Written as DNA, the CDR3 is TGTGCCATTCAGGGGACTAGCGGGAGGGCGGTCGGGCAGTTCTTC.